The 5 T cell receptor beta chains given below trace back to one sample, sequenced in a study of T cell repertoires in cytomegalovirus infection. TCRdb re-analysed the reads in MiXCR, keeping a single row per CDR3 protein. The sample has around 450,000 distinct CDR3 sequences, 31% seen once. The sample taken for sequencing was PBMCs. The receptors come from a human donor in good health (CMV status not recorded). Some clones in this sample may be carry-over from other donors' samples.

The table lists this clonotype with a few counts. Here the CDR3 reads CASSLASPGPYEQYF. The CDR3 nucleotides are TGTGCCAGCAGCTTAGCGAGTCCGGGCCCCTACGAGCAGTACTTC. V gene TRBV7-8 combines with J gene TRBJ2-7; no clear D gene. CDR1 and CDR2 from the germline V gene are SGHVS and FQNEAQ. This CDR3 is built from 15 residues. V lost 0 bases and J 2 bases, leaving 11 bases between the germline ends.

This clonotype appeared a single time. The genes are TRBV5-4 and TRBJ2-2, with 11 bases matching TRBD2. Germline V CDR1 and CDR2: SGHNT, YYREEE (reference sequence). With 5 bases clipped from V and 6 bases from J, the junction kept 12 bases outside the gene matches. The CDR3 loop spans 17 amino acids. CDR3 amino acids: CASRNRGLLAGAGELFF. CDR3 DNA: TGTGCCAGCAGAAATAGGGGGTTACTAGCGGGAGCCGGGGAGCTGTTTTTT. The variable domain in full, completed from reference TRBV5-4 and TRBJ2-2, reads ETGVTQSPTHLIKTRGQQVTLRCSSQSGHNTVSWYQQALGQGPQFIFQYYREEENGRGNFPPRFSGLQFPNYSSELNVNALELDDSALYLCASRNRGLLAGAGELFFGEGSRLTVL.

V is TRBV11-2 and J is TRBJ1-6; 7 bases are shared with TRBD1. V lost 1 base to trimming and J lost 9 bases; unmatched junction nucleotides: 6. Germline V CDR1 and CDR2: SGHAT, FQNNGV. This CDR3 contains 15 residues. CDR3: CASSLAAGGPSPLHF. In DNA, the CDR3 is TGTGCCAGCAGCTTAGCGGCAGGGGGTCCTTCACCCCTCCACTTT.

V is TRBV6-6 and J is TRBJ2-5; 10 bases map to TRBD1. In germline, CDR1 is MNHNY, CDR2 SVGAGI (reference sequence). The CDR3 length is 16 residues. V was clipped by 2 bases and J by 7 bases; unmatched bases: 10. DNA for the CDR3: TGTGCCAGCAGTTACAGGAGACAGGGGGCTCTGGGGACCCAGTACTTC. Its protein product is CASSYRRQGALGTQYF.

Many counts were recorded for this clonotype. V is TRBV12-3 or TRBV12-4 and J is TRBJ2-2, with D possibly TRBD1 on 7 matching bases. This CDR3 comprises 14 residues. V was shortened by 5 bases and J by 6 bases, with 13 bases between the two germline ends. The CDR3 DNA reads as TGTGCCAGCAGTCTCGACAGGGAGGCCGGGGAGCTGTTTTTT. Its translation is CASSLDREAGELFF.